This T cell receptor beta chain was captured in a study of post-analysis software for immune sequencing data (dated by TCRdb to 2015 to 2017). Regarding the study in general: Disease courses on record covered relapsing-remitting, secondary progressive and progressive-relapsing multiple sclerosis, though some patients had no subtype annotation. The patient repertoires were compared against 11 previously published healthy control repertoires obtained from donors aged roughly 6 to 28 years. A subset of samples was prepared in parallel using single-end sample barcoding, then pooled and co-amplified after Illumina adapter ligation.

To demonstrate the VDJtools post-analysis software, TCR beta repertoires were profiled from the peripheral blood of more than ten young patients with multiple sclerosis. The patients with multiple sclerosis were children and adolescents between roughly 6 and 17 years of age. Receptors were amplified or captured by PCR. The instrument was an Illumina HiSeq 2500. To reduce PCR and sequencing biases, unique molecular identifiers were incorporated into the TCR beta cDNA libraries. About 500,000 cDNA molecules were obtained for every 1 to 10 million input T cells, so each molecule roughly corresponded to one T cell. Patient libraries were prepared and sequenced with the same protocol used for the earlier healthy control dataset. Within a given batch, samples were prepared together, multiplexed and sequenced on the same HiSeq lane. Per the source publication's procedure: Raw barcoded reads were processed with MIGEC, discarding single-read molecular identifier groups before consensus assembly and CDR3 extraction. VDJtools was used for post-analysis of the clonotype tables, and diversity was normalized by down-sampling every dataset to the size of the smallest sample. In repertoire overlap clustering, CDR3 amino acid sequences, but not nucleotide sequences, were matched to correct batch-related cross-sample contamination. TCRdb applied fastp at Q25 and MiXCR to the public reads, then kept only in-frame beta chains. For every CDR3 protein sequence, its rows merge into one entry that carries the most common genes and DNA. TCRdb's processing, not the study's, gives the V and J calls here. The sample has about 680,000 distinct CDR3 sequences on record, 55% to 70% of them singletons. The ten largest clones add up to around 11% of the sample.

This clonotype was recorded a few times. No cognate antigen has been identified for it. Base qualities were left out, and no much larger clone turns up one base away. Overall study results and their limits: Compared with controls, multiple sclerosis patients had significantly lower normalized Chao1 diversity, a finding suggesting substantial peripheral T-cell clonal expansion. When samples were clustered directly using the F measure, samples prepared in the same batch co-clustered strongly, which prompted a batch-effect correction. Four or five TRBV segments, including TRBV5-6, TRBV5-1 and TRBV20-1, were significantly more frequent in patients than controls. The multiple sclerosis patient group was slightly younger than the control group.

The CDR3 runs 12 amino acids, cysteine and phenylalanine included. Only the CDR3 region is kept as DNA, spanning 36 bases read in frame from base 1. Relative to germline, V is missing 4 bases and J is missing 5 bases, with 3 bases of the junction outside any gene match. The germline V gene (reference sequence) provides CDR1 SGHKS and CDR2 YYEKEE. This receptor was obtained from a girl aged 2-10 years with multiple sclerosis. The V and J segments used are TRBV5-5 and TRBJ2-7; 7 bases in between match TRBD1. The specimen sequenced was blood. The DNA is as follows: TGTGCCAGCAGCAGACAGGGAGACGAGCAGTACTTC. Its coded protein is CASSRQGDEQYF.